The sequence of this TCR beta chain was determined in a study of blood T cell repertoires in COVID-19. The study assigned cohorts using participant-reported clinical history. The study counted Cohort 3 donors as recovered given two negative PCRs, clearance, or symptom resolution. Germline CDR1 ENHRY, CDR2 SYGVKD. The CDR3 sequence is 14 residues long. V dropped 8 bases and J dropped 0; count of bases not matched to a gene: 6. Original handling: Amplification from reference gene primers served as the basis for estimated nucleated cell counts. Measured with immunoSEQ multiplex PCR; TCRdb has only the in-frame clones, and not every one. The D gene and trimming were derived from the DNA, and the V and J assignments and clone size from that table. In the table there are more than 200,000 clones, over 80% of which are singletons.

V usage is TRBV10-3 and J usage is TRBJ2-7; 8 bases are shared with TRBD2. Sequencing was carried out using PBMCs or T cells enriched from blood (not recorded which). This receptor was taken from a woman aged 18-35 years who had recovered from COVID-19. CDR3 region: CAIRSSGYSYEQYF. In nucleotides, the CDR3 is TGTGCCATCCGATCTAGCGGGTACTCCTACGAGCAGTACTTC.